Below are 19 T cell receptor beta chains sequenced from a single sample in a study of blood T cell repertoires in COVID-19. Assay: immunoSEQ multiplex PCR; the TCRdb copy retains only in-frame clones and omits some. Of approximately 280,000 clones in the sample, approximately 81% were seen once. What was sequenced was PBMCs or T cells enriched from blood (not recorded which). The source of these receptors is a woman between 45 and 65 years old who had recovered from COVID-19.

This clone was counted between two and nine times. The chain is built from TRBV7-8 and TRBJ1-2, with TRBD1 as a possible D gene (5 bases). This CDR3 contains 15 residues. The ends were cut back, 1 base at V and 4 bases at J, with 13 bases in the middle. Germline lookup yields CDR1 SGHVS and CDR2 FQNEAQ. CDR3 DNA sequence: TGTGCCAGCAGCTTAGTAGCCAGGGCCGGCTATGGCTACACCTTC. This translates into CASSLVARAGYGYTF.

This sequence joins TRBV6-5 and TRBJ2-7, with a weak D call TRBD2 (5 bases). In germline, CDR1 is MNHEY, CDR2 SVGAGI. Between the trimmed V and J ends, which lost 6 bases and 0 bases, there was a span of 15 bases. CDR3 size: 15 residues. The CDR3 DNA is TGTGCCAGCAGACAGTACGCTGGGAGCTCCTACGAGCAGTACTTC. Amino acid sequence: CASRQYAGSSYEQYF.

The rearrangement joins TRBV27 to TRBJ1-5; the D gene is possibly TRBD1 (5 bases). Trimming took 3 bases from V and 7 from J, leaving 13 bases between them. The germline CDR1 and CDR2 sequences are MNHEY and SMNVEV (reference sequence). CDR3 length: 14 residues. CDR3 sequence reads: CASSLRDAGQPQHF. CDR3 nucleotide sequence: TGTGCCAGCAGTTTGCGGGACGCCGGACAGCCCCAGCATTTT.

DNA for the CDR3: TGTGCCAGTAGTCCCCGGACAGGGGGTAAATATGGCTACACCTTC. Encoded protein: CASSPRTGGKYGYTF. The genes are TRBV19 and TRBJ1-2; 10 bases map to TRBD1. CDR3 length: 15 amino acids. Looked up from germline, CDR1 is LNHDA and CDR2 is SQIVND (reference sequence). V gave up 5 bases and J gave up 5 bases; unmatched junction bases: 8.

The chain couples TRBV28 to TRBJ2-3; D is uncertain. Trimming left V 2 bases short and J 0 bases short, with 18 bases between. The CDR3 has 18 amino acids. CDR1 MDHEN and CDR2 SYDVKM come from the germline V gene. CDR3 protein: CASSLISVGLSSTDTQYF. DNA for the CDR3: TGTGCCAGCAGTTTAATTTCGGTTGGTCTTTCTAGCACAGATACGCAGTATTTT.

This clone was seen only once. The V and J genes are TRBV2 and TRBJ2-5, with a tentative D call TRBD1 (6 bases). The CDR3 length is 14 residues. With 6 bases removed from V and 7 bases from J, the gap between germline ends came to 18 bases. Germline CDR1 reads SNHLY; CDR2 reads FYNNEI. The CDR3 nucleotides are TGTGCCAGCAGCGAACTAGGGGGTGGAGGGACCCAGTACTTC. This codes for CASSELGGGGTQYF.

V and J are TRBV2 and TRBJ2-1; 10 bases line up with TRBD2. The germline V gene has CDR1 SNHLY and CDR2 FYNNEI. The junction had 7 bases not matched to a gene; V was cut back by 6 bases and J by 8 bases. CDR3 length: 14 residues. The CDR3 reads CASRGLAGAHEQFF. CDR3 DNA sequence: TGTGCCAGCAGAGGGCTAGCGGGAGCGCATGAGCAGTTCTTC.

The chain employs TRBV7-6 and TRBJ2-1; 7 bases line up with TRBD1. From germline, CDR1 is SGHVS and CDR2 FNYEAQ. The J segment lost 8 bases and the V segment lost 5 bases, leaving 12 bases of the junction unmatched. This CDR3 is built from 15 residues. The CDR3 DNA is TGTGCCAGCAGCGTTAACAGGGGCCCCGGGGATGAGCAGTTCTTC. It yields the protein CASSVNRGPGDEQFF.

Only one count was recorded for this clone. V gene TRBV11-3 combines with J gene TRBJ2-5; a weak D match, TRBD2 (6 bases). V shed 5 bases and J shed 4 bases, with 11 bases lying between them. The CDR3 sequence is 13 residues long. CDR1 and CDR2 from the germline V gene are SGHNT and YENEEA. DNA of the CDR3: TGTGCCAGCAGCCCGGGAGTTGGAGAGACCCAGTACTTC. This codes for CASSPGVGETQYF.

This rearrangement joins TRBV5-6 to TRBJ1-2, with D possibly TRBD1 on 6 matching bases. Germline V gives CDR1 SGHDT, CDR2 YYEEEE. The CDR3 is 14 amino acids. V lost 3 bases and J lost 0, with 9 bases in between. CDR3 in amino acids: CASSSWTANYGYTF. The DNA of the CDR3 is TGTGCCAGCAGCTCGTGGACAGCTAACTATGGCTACACCTTC.

This clone has just a few counts. This chain connects TRBV20-1 to TRBJ2-7; TRBD2 might be the D (5 bases). The germline CDR1 and CDR2 sequences are DFQATT and SNEGSKA (reference sequence). The CDR3 is made up of 15 amino acids. The ends were cut back, 3 bases at V and 0 bases at J, with 15 bases in the middle. This CDR3 is CSASRGLEPSYEQYF. The CDR3 bases are TGCAGTGCTAGTCGAGGACTCGAACCCTCCTACGAGCAGTACTTC.

The chain uses TRBV12-3 or TRBV12-4 and TRBJ1-5, with D possibly being TRBD1 (5 bases). The CDR3 runs 13 residues. Between the trimmed V and J ends, which lost 6 bases and 9 bases, there was a span of 15 bases. CDR3 sequence: CASSPGPRGPQHF. DNA for the CDR3: TGTGCCAGCAGCCCCGGCCCTAGGGGGCCCCAGCATTTT.

V and J are TRBV6-5 and TRBJ2-2; TRBD2 might be the D (7 bases). Deletions cut 3 bases from V and 1 base from J, with 12 bases between. The germline V gene encodes CDR1 MNHEY and CDR2 SVGAGI. This CDR3 is built from 16 residues. The CDR3 DNA sequence: TGTGCCAGCAGTTATTGGGGGGGCCTGAACACCGGGGAGCTGTTTTTT. This translates into CASSYWGGLNTGELFF.

The CDR3 protein is CASSRIAGHTEAFF. The CDR3 DNA reads TGCGCCAGCAGCCGTATTGCAGGGCACACTGAAGCTTTCTTT. The chain employs TRBV5-1 and TRBJ1-1, with D perhaps matching TRBD1 (5 bases). This CDR3 has 14 amino acids. Germline lookup yields CDR1 SGHRS and CDR2 YFSETQ. The V and J ends lost 4 bases and 3 bases respectively, with 13 bases between them.

This sequence joins TRBV30 and TRBJ1-2; 8 nucleotides agree with TRBD1. CDR1 and CDR2 (germline): GTSNPN, SVGIG (reference sequence). The CDR3 has 14 amino acids. V gave up 4 bases and J gave up 7 bases; unmatched junction bases: 11. DNA of the CDR3: TGTGCCTGGATCGCCATCCAGGGGGCTGGTGGCTACACCTTC. It codes for CAWIAIQGAGGYTF.

CDR3 region: CASSPDNRGTEAFF. In nucleotides, the CDR3 is TGTGCCAGCAGCCCGGACAACCGGGGGACTGAAGCTTTCTTT. The chain joins TRBV2 to TRBJ1-1; D possibly corresponds to TRBD1 (5 bases). CDR3 length: 14 amino acids. The V gene lost 6 bases and the J gene lost 5 bases, with 16 bases spanning the gap. The germline CDR1 and CDR2 sequences are SNHLY and FYNNEI. The variable domain in full, completed from reference TRBV2 and TRBJ1-1, reads EPEVTQTPSHQVTQMGQEVILRCVPISNHLYFYWYRQILGQKVEFLVSFYNNEISEKSEIFDDQFSVERPDGSNFTLKIRSTKLEDSAMYFCASSPDNRGTEAFFGQGTRLTVV.

The V gene is TRBV9, the J gene TRBJ2-1; D remains unclear. Per germline, CDR1 SGDLS and CDR2 YYNGEE. The CDR3 is 15 amino acids. Trimming left V 0 bases short and J 3 bases short, with 10 bases between. The CDR3 nucleotides are TGTGCCAGCAGCGTAGCAGGTGACAACTACAATGAGCAGTTCTTC. Amino acids: CASSVAGDNYNEQFF.

This chain joins TRBV19 and TRBJ1-2; TRBD1 is a possible D gene (5 bases). This CDR3 region has 14 residues. V shed 5 bases and J shed 6 bases, with 16 bases lying between them. The germline V gene has CDR1 LNHDA and CDR2 SQIVND (reference sequence). CDR3 sequence (DNA): TGTGCCAGTAGTTCGGGGGGGGAGGTGGATGGCTACACCTTC. This codes for CASSSGGEVDGYTF.

The CDR3 DNA sequence: TGTGCCTGGAACCTAGGGGCTCCTAATAACTATGGCTACACCTTC. This encodes CAWNLGAPNNYGYTF. This chain joins TRBV30 and TRBJ1-2; D possibly corresponds to TRBD1 (5 bases). Germline V gene lookup returns CDR1 GTSNPN and CDR2 SVGIG (reference sequence). V gave up 4 bases and J gave up 1 base, with 16 bases separating them. The CDR3 is 15 amino acids. Together with reference TRBV30 and TRBJ1-2, the CDR3 gives the full variable domain: SQTIHQWPATLVQPVGSPLSLECTVEGTSNPNLYWYRQAAGRGLQLLFYSVGIGQISSEVPQNLSASRPQDRQFILSSKKLLLSDSGFYLCAWNLGAPNNYGYTFGSGTRLTVV.